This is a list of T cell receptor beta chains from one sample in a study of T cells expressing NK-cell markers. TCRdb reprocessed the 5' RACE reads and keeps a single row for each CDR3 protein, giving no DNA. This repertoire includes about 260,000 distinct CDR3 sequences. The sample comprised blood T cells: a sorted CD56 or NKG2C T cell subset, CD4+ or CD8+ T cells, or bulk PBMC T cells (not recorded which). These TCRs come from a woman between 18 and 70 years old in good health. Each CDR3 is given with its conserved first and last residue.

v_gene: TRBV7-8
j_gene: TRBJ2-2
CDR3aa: CASSRRGELFF

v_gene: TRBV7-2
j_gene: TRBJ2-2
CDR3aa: CASSLAPAGTGELFF

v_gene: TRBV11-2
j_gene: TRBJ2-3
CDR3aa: CASSLSSGTDTQYF

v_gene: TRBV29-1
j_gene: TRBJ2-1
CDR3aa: CSVAELSGSYNEQFF

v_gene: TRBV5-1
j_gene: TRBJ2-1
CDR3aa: CANSLGDATRFF

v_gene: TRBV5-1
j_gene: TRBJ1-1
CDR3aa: CASSLGGEAEAFF

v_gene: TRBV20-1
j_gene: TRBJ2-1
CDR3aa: CSARRTNSYNEQFF

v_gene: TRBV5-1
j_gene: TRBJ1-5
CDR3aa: CASSPSGTADQPQHF

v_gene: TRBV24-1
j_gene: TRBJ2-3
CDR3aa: CATSDSRDGTDTQYF

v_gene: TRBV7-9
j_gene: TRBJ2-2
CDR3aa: CASSLRTGTDNTGELFF

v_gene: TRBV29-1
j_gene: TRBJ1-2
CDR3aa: CSGNRVDYGYTF

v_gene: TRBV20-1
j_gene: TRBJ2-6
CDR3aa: CSASPRAGANVLTF

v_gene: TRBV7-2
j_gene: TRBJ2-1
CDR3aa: CASSFQQYNEQFF

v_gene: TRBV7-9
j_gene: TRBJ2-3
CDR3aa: CASSHIPRLAGPDTQYF

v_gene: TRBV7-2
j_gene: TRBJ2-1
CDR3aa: CASSQGATYNEQFF

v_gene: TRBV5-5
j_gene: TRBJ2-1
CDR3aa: CASSLRRTAYNEQFF

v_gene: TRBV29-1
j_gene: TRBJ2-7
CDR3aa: CSVTTDRGSYEQYF

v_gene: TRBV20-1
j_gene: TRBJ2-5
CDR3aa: CSAAPGSDYFDRTQYF

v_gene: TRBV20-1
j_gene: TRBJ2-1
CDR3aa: CSAQRVYNEQFF

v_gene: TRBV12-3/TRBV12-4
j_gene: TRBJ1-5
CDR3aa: CASSPVRDSNQPQHF

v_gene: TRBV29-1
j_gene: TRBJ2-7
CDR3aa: CSVVRDRAGEQYF

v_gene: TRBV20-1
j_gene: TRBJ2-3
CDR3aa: CSVNPGTSGTDTQYF

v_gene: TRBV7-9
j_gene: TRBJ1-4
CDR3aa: CASSEEGGGLFF

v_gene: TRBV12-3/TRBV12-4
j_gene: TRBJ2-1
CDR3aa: CASSRGLAGGGNEQFF

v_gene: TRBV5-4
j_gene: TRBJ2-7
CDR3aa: CASSNGTSGSYEQYF

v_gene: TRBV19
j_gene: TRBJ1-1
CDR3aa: CASSTFSGNTEAFF

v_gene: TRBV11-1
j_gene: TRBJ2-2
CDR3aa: CASSFRLPGELFF

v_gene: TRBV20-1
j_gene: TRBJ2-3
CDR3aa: CSAHLREWDTQYF

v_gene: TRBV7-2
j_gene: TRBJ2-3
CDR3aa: CASSLAGGHADTQYF

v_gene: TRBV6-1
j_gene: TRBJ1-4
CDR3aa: CASRSQGARGWSEKLFF

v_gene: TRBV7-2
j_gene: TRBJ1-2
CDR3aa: CASSPAGANYGYTF

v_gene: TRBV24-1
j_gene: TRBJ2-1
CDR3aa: CATSDFGTGIDEQFF

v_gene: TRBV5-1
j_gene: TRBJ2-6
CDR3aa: CASSRHERRALISGANVLTF

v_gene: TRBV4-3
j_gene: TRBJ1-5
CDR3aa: CASSQEPGGNQPQHF

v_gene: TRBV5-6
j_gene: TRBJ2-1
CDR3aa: CASSLVIGEGDEQFF

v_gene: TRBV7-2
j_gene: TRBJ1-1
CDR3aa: CASSLVLGGGTEAFF

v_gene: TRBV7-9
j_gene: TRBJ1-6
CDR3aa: CASNLGNSPLHF

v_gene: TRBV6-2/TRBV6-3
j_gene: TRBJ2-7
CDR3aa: CASSYPLQGLDYEQYF

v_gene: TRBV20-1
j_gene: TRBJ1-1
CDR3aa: CSARARNTEAFF

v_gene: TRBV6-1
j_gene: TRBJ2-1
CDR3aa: CASRRDSYNEQFF

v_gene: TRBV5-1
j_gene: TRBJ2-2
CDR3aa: CASSPGLAVAGELFF